The TCR beta chain described here comes from a study of multiple sclerosis patients with progressive multifocal leukoencephalopathy. Time point noted: time of PML onset. Sequenced by immunoSEQ multiplex PCR; TCRdb stores in-frame clones only, minus some. Of 25,000 to 35,000 clones listed, roughly 87% are singletons. This clone came up once. The material sequenced was PBMCs, taken from a patient treated with natalizumab. This clonotype was sampled from a human donor with progressive multifocal leukoencephalopathy.

CDR3 sequence: CASSAGLSTDTQYF. Here the CDR3 DNA reads TGTGCCAGCAGTGCAGGACTCTCCACAGATACGCAGTATTTT. The chain uses TRBV25-1 and TRBJ2-3, with D maybe TRBD2 (5 bases). The CDR3 runs to 14 residues. The V end was cut by 4 bases, the J end by 2 bases, with 10 bases between. Germline V gives CDR1 MGHDK, CDR2 SYGVNS.